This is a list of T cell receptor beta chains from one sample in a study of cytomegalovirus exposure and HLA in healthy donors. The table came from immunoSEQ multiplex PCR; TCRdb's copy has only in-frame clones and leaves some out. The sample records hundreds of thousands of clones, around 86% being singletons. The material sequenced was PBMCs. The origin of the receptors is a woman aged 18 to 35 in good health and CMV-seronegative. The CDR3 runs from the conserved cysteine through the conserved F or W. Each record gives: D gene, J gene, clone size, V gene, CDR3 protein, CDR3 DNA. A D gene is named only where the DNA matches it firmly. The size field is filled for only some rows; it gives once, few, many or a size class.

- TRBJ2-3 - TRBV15 CATSRTLEGADTQYF TGTGCCACCAGCAGAACACTCGAAGGGGCAGATACGCAGTATTTT
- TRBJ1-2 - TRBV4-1 CASSQVRSFPTYGYTF TGCGCCAGCAGCCAAGTACGTAGTTTTCCGACATATGGCTACACCTTC
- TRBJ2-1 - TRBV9 CASSVELNNEQFF TGTGCCAGCAGCGTAGAGCTCAACAATGAGCAGTTCTTC
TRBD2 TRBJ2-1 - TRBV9 CASSVMAVSAGRDEQFF TGTGCCAGCAGCGTAATGGCGGTCTCGGCAGGGAGGGATGAGCAGTTCTTC
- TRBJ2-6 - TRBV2 CASSESQGIPNVLTF TGTGCCAGCAGTGAAAGTCAGGGAATACCCAACGTCCTGACTTTC
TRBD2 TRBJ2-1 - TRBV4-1 CASSQGGTSVHNEQFF TGCGCCAGCAGCCAAGGCGGGACTAGCGTACACAATGAGCAGTTCTTC
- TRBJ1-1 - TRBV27 CASSLSAANTEAFF TGTGCCAGCAGTTTATCGGCGGCGAACACTGAAGCTTTCTTT
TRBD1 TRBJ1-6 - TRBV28 CASSFLDRGNSPLHF TGTGCCAGCAGTTTTTTAGACAGGGGGAATTCACCCCTCCACTTT
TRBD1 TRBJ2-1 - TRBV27 CASSLSTGGNEQFF TGTGCCAGCAGTTTATCGACAGGGGGCAATGAGCAGTTCTTC
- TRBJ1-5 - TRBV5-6 CASSSTGGNQPQHF TGTGCCAGCAGCTCGACAGGAGGTAATCAGCCCCAGCATTTT
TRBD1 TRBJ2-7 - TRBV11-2 CASSAHRDSYEQYF TGTGCCAGCAGCGCGCACCGGGACAGCTACGAGCAGTACTTC
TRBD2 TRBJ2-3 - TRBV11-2 CASSLNQRGTYTDTQYF TGTGCCAGCAGCTTAAACCAGCGGGGGACCTACACAGATACGCAGTATTTT
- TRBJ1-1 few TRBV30 CAWSWGPNTEAFF TGTGCCTGGAGTTGGGGGCCGAACACTGAAGCTTTCTTT
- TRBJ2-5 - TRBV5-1 CASSLGLSEETQYF TGCGCCAGCAGCTTGGGTCTTTCCGAAGAGACCCAGTACTTC
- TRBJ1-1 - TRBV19 CASILRPQERPTEAFF TGTGCCAGTATTCTCCGCCCACAGGAGCGTCCCACTGAAGCTTTCTTT
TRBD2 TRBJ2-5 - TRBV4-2 CASSPGTNQETQYF TGTGCCAGCAGCCCCGGGACTAACCAAGAGACCCAGTACTTC
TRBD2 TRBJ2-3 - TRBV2 CASSVRRSKREDADTQYF TGTGCCAGCAGTGTTAGGAGGTCGAAGCGGGAGGACGCAGATACGCAGTATTTT
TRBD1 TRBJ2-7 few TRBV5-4 CASSPGTGTYEQYF TGTGCCAGCAGTCCCGGGACAGGGACCTACGAGCAGTACTTC
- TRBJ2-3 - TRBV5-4 CASSPLDDRSTDTQYF TGTGCCAGCAGCCCCCTGGACGACAGGAGCACAGATACGCAGTATTTT
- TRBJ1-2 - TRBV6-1 CASSDRAYGYTF TGTGCCAGCAGTGACAGGGCCTATGGCTACACCTTC
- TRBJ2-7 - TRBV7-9 CASSLRGTPGEQYF TGTGCCAGCAGCCTCCGCGGGACCCCGGGGGAGCAGTACTTC
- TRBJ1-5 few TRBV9 CASSVGPGGDQPQHF TGTGCCAGCAGCGTAGGCCCGGGGGGGGATCAGCCCCAGCATTTT
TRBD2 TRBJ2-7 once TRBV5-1 CASSSAGLAGTYEQYF TGCGCCAGCAGCAGCGCCGGACTAGCGGGGACCTACGAGCAGTACTTC
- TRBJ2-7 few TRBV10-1 CASSESLRTVSEQYF TGCGCCAGCAGTGAGTCGTTGAGGACAGTATCCGAGCAGTACTTC
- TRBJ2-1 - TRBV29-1 CSVDGSTGFRVSYNEQFF TGCAGCGTTGATGGGAGCACAGGGTTTCGTGTATCCTACAATGAGCAGTTCTTC
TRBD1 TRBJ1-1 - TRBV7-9 CASSQQGAGTEAFF TGTGCCAGCAGCCAACAGGGGGCGGGCACTGAAGCTTTCTTT
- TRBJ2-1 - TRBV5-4 CASSGDFEQFF TGTGCCAGCAGCGGGGACTTTGAGCAGTTCTTC
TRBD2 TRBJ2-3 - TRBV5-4 CASSSRLAATDTQYF TGTGCCAGCAGCTCCAGACTAGCGGCCACAGATACGCAGTATTTT
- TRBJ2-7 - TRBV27 CASSFKPSYEQYF TGTGCCAGCAGTTTTAAGCCCTCCTACGAGCAGTACTTC
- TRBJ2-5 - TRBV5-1 CASSLGARGRGETQYF TGCGCCAGCAGCTTGGGAGCCAGGGGAAGGGGAGAGACCCAGTACTTC
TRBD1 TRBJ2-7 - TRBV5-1 CASRSGQGAYEQYF TGCGCCAGCCGATCCGGACAGGGAGCCTACGAGCAGTACTTC